The present T cell receptor (beta chain) was sequenced within a study of OX40 agonist ivuxolimab in advanced cancers. For the study at large: Among those enrolled, mean age was 60 years (range roughly 23 to 90) and about 82% were male.

Study results and limitations: Antigens targeted by the expanded peripheral T cells were not determined. Partial responders at 0.1-3.0 mg/kg showed near-lowest clonal expansion.

Produced via immunoSEQ multiplex PCR; TCRdb's table is partial and in-frame only. The profile shows 50,000 or so clones, 87% of them singletons. Germline lookup yields CDR1 MNHNS and CDR2 SASEGT. This CDR3 spans 14 amino acids. Between the trimmed V and J ends, which lost 1 base and 5 bases, there was a span of 9 bases. This clone was observed a handful of times. Antigen unknown. Cycle 7 day 1, cycle 4 day 1, and baseline were the timepoints at which blood was sampled. This chain connects TRBV6-1 to TRBJ2-1; no firm D call. The source is an adult with an advanced solid tumor such as melanoma, head and neck, liver or kidney cancer. Material: CD4+ or CD8+ T cells sorted from blood, obtained in a trial of the OX40 agonist ivuxolimab. CDR3 DNA sequence: TGTGCCAGCAGTGAAGGGCAGGTAAACAATGAGCAGTTCTTC. Its protein product is CASSEGQVNNEQFF.